This T cell receptor (beta chain) is from a study of response to subunit inactivated influenza vaccine. TCRdb analysed the RT-PCR reads with MiXCR anew, one entry per CDR3 protein. The sample yields about 570,000 distinct CDR3 sequences, 11% seen once. This clonotype has just a few counts. Germline trimming cut 4 bases from V and 6 bases from J; bases unmatched to any gene: 11. The CDR3 spans 17 residues. The germline CDR1 and CDR2 sequences are LGHNA and YSLEER. These data were also reused for a study on T cells expressing NK-cell markers. Per that paper: In generating TCR beta cDNA, 5'RACE template switching with UMIs was used.

This sample comprised PBMCs from blood, obtained on the day of vaccination. The chain is built from TRBV4-3 and TRBJ2-2; 10 bases align to TRBD2. This TCR was sampled from a man between 45 and 60 years old who received an inactivated influenza vaccine. CDR3 DNA sequence: TGCGCCAGCAGCCCTCCCCCCGGGACTAGCGAGGCCGGGGAGCTGTTTTTT. It specifies CASSPPPGTSEAGELFF.